This entry is about one T cell receptor beta chain. These data are taken from a study of blood T cell repertoires in COVID-19. Study-level background: Acute and convalescent COVID-19 samples came from the United States, Italy and Spain. The analysed material was cDNA or gDNA that came from T cells, B-cell-depleted T cells, or PBMCs.

V was shortened by 6 bases and J by 1 base, with 11 bases between the two germline ends. This CDR3 contains 14 residues. Germline V CDR1 and CDR2: MNHEY, SVGAGI. Methods used by the authors: Amplified reference gene primers provided the basis for estimating nucleated cell counts. The data were produced by immunoSEQ multiplex PCR, yet TCRdb's version contains in-frame clones alone and is incomplete. The V and J calls and the clone size are those of that table, but D and trimming were determined from the DNA. The sample has some 35,000 clones, about 88% seen once. The sequenced sample consisted of peripheral blood. The chain uses TRBV6-5 and TRBJ2-3, with D possibly matching TRBD2 (5 bases). This TCR was recovered from a man in his 70s with active COVID-19. The CDR3, as DNA: TGTGCCAGCAGGAGGGCGAGGGGCACAGATACGCAGTATTTT. Protein product: CASRRARGTDTQYF.